This T cell receptor (beta chain) was documented in a study of blood T cell repertoires in COVID-19. The CDR3 sequence is 17 residues long. Losses at the gene ends were 5 bases for V and 9 bases for J; bases not matched to a gene: 17. The V gene's germline CDR1 is MDHEN and CDR2 SYDVKM. Authors' analysis steps: The assay estimated nucleated cells by amplifying reference gene primers. Using immunoSEQ multiplex PCR, the repertoire was profiled, and TCRdb retains in-frame clones only, with some absent. V, J and clone size derive from that table, while D and trimming were established from the DNA sequence. The sample holds about 240,000 clones, nearly 90% seen once.

The chain uses TRBV28 and TRBJ2-1; 9 positions agree with TRBD2. The TCR was taken from a woman aged 25 to 45 with acute or convalescent COVID-19. Sequencing was carried out using peripheral blood. Written as DNA, the CDR3 is TGTGCCAGCAGTAGTTCCTTTGGCGGGAGGGCTTCTGGTGAGCAGTTCTTC. This translates into CASSSSFGGRASGEQFF.